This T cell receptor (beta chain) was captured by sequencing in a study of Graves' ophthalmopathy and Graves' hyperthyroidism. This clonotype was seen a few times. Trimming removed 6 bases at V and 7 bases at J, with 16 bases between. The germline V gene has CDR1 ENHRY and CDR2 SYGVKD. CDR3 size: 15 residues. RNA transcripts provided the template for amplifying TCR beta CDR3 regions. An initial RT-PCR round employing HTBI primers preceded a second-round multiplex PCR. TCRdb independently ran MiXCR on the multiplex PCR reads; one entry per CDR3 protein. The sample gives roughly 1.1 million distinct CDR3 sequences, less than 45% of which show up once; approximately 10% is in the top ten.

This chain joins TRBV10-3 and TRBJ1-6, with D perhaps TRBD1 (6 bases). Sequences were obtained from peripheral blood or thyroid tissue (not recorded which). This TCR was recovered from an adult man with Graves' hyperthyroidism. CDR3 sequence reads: CAIRQDRAGNSPLHF. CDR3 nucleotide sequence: TGTGCCATCAGACAGGACAGAGCAGGGAATTCACCCCTCCACTTT.